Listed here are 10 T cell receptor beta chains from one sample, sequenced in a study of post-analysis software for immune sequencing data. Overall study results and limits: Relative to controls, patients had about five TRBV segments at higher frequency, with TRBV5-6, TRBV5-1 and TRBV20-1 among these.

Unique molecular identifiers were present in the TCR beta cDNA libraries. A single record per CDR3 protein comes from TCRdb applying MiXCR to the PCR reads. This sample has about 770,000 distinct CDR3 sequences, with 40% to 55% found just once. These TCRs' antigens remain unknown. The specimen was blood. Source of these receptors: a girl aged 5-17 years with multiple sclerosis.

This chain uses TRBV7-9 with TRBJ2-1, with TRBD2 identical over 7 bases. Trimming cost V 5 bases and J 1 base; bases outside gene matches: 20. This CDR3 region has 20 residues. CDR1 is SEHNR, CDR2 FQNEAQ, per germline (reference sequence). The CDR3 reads CASSTLFFPSREMSYNEQFF. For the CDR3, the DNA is TGTGCCAGCAGCACCCTCTTCTTCCCCTCGCGGGAGATGTCCTACAATGAGCAGTTCTTC.

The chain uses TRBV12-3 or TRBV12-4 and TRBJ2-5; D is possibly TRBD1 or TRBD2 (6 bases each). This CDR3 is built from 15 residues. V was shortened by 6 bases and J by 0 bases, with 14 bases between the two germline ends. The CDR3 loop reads CASSSTGGNQETQYF. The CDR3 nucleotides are TGTGCCAGCAGCTCAACCGGGGGCAACCAAGAGACCCAGTACTTC.

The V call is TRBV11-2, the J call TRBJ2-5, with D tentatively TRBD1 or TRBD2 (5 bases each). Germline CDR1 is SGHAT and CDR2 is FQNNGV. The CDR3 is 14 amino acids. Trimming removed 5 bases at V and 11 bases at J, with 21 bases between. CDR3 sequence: CASSPGAGHNEQYF. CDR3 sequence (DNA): TGTGCCAGCAGCCCCGGGGCGGGCCACAATGAGCAGTACTTC.

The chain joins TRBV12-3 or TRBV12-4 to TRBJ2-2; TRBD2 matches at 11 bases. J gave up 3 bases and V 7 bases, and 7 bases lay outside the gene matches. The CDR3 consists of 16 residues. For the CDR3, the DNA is TGTGCCAGCACTCCACTAGCGGGAGCGTACACCGGGGAGCTGTTTTTT. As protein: CASTPLAGAYTGELFF.

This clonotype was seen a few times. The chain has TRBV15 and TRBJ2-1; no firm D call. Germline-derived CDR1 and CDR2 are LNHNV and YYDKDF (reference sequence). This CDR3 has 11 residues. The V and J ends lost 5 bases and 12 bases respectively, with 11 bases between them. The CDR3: CATSGSLGQFF. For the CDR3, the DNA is TGTGCCACCAGCGGAAGTCTTGGGCAGTTCTTC.

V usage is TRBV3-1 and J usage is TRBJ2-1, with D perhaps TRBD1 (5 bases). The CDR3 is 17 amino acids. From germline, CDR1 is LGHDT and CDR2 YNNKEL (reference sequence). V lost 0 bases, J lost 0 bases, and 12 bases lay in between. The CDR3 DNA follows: TGTGCCAGCAGCCAAGATTCGGCAGGACACTCCTACAATGAGCAGTTCTTC. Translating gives CASSQDSAGHSYNEQFF.

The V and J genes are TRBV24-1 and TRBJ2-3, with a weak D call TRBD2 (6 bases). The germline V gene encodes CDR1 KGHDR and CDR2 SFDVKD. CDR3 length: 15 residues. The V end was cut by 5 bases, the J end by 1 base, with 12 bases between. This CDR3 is CATSATGVGTDTQYF. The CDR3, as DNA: TGTGCCACCAGTGCAACGGGAGTGGGCACAGATACGCAGTATTTT.

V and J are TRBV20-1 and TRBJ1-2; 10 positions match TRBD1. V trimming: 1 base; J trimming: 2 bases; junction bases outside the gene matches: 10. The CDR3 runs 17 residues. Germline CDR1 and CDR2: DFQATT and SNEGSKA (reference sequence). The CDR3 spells CSARGDRGQSENYGYTF. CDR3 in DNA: TGCAGTGCTAGAGGGGACAGGGGCCAATCTGAGAACTATGGCTACACCTTC.

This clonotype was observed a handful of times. As DNA, the CDR3 is TGTGCCAGCACCCCCGAAGGGACAGGGCGCCTCCAAGAGACCCAGTACTTC. Translating it yields CASTPEGTGRLQETQYF. This chain connects TRBV6-1 to TRBJ2-5, with TRBD1 matching over 9 bases. Germline assignment: CDR1 MNHNS and CDR2 SASEGT. The CDR3 has 17 amino acids. The V segment lost 7 bases and the J segment 1 base; nucleotides outside the gene matches: 13.

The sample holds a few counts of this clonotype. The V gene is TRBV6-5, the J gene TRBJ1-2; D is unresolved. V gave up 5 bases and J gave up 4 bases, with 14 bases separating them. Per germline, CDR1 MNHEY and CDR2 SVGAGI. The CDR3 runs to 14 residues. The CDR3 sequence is CASSANEDGYGYTF. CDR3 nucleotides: TGTGCCAGCAGTGCGAACGAGGACGGCTATGGCTACACCTTC.